These 11 T cell receptor beta chains came from one sample sequenced in a study of metastatic and nonmetastatic thyroid tumors. Thyroid surgery took place with no prior treatment in any patient. TCRdb used MiXCR to call clones anew from the PCR reads. This sample carries some 7,800 clones, around a third of them seen once, and the ten largest clones take around 21%. The specimen sequenced was tumor tissue. The receptors originated from a female donor with papillary thyroid cancer or a benign thyroid nodule (not recorded which). Some clones in this sample may be carry-over from other donors' samples.

The gene calls are TRBV3-1 and TRBJ2-7, with 8 nucleotides matching TRBD2. The junction had 8 bases not matched to a gene; V was cut back by 4 bases and J by 6 bases. Germline V lookup: CDR1 LGHDT, CDR2 YNNKEL (reference sequence). CDR3 length equals 14 residues. The CDR3 sequence: CASSLGRRGAEQYF. CDR3 sequence (DNA): TGTGCCAGCAGCCTGGGTCGGCGGGGGGCCGAGCAGTACTTC.

By frequency in the sample, this clone is large. The chain is built from TRBV20-1 and TRBJ2-1; 13 positions match TRBD2. Germline CDR1 reads DFQATT; CDR2 reads SNEGSKA (reference sequence). The CDR3 runs to 14 residues. V lost 5 bases and J lost 6; bases outside the gene matches: 4. CDR3: CSALLAGGLNEQFF. CDR3 in DNA: TGCAGTGCTTTACTAGCGGGAGGGCTCAATGAGCAGTTCTTC.

This clone was observed a few times. The chain carries TRBV11-1 and TRBJ2-1, with 11 bases fitting TRBD2. The junction had 7 bases not matched to a gene; V was cut back by 6 bases and J by 3 bases. The CDR3 contains 16 residues. CDR1 is SGHAT and CDR2 is FQDESV in the germline V gene (reference sequence). The CDR3 nucleotides are TGTGCCAGCAGTCTGCCGGGACTAGCGGACTACAATGAGCAGTTCTTC. Translated, it gives CASSLPGLADYNEQFF.

This clone turned up a few times. The CDR3 loop is CASSAPNGYTF. CDR3 nucleotides: TGTGCCAGCAGCGCACCAAATGGCTACACCTTC. This rearrangement joins TRBV9 to TRBJ1-2; D is ambiguous. The CDR3 covers 11 residues. V was pared by 3 bases and J by 6 bases, with 6 bases between. CDR1 and CDR2 from the germline V gene are SGDLS and YYNGEE.

This clone has just a few counts. This chain links TRBV27 with TRBJ1-1, with D perhaps matching TRBD1 (6 bases). Germline-derived CDR1 and CDR2 are MNHEY and SMNVEV (reference sequence). The V and J ends lost 6 bases and 6 bases respectively, with 17 bases between them. The CDR3 loop spans 14 amino acids. CDR3 DNA: TGTGCCAGCAGCCCTGGGGGGCGCGACGCTGAAGCTTTCTTT. It encodes CASSPGGRDAEAFF.

The J gene is TRBJ2-1, the V gene TRBV20-1, with 12 nucleotides matching TRBD2. V shed 0 bases and J 3 bases; nucleotides not matched to a gene: 12. The length of the CDR3 is 19 residues. The V gene's germline CDR1 is DFQATT and CDR2 SNEGSKA (reference sequence). CDR3 DNA: TGCAGTGCTAGAGATTTAGGGCGACTAGCGGGGGACCACTACAATGAGCAGTTCTTC. The encoded protein is CSARDLGRLAGDHYNEQFF.

This chain links TRBV6-1 with TRBJ2-7; D possibly corresponds to TRBD1 (6 bases). This CDR3 is 15 amino acids long. Germline CDR1 is MNHNS and CDR2 is SASEGT. Trimming took 9 bases from V and 2 from J, leaving 20 bases between them. CDR3 sequence reads: CASSPSGTPTYEQYF. The CDR3 bases are TGTGCCAGTTCTCCTTCCGGGACACCCACCTACGAGCAGTACTTC.

This clone was observed a few times. The V gene is TRBV27, the J gene TRBJ2-7; D may be TRBD1 (5 bases). V was shortened by 3 bases and J by 3 bases, with 9 bases between the two germline ends. Germline V gene data show CDR1 as MNHEY and CDR2 as SMNVEV (reference sequence). CDR3 length: 13 residues. The CDR3 is CASSFGQGYEQYF. In nucleotides, the CDR3 is TGTGCCAGCAGTTTCGGGCAGGGCTACGAGCAGTACTTC.

The chain recombines TRBV11-3 with TRBJ1-4; 7 bases are a match to TRBD1. CDR1 is SGHNT, CDR2 YENEEA, per germline. Trimming took 5 bases from V and 5 from J; bases not matched to a gene: 8. The CDR3 consists of 15 residues. CDR3 amino acids: CASSAPGQLNEKLFF. In DNA form, the CDR3 reads TGTGCCAGCAGCGCACCGGGACAGCTAAATGAAAAACTGTTTTTT.

This clone is deemed medium-sized. The V call is TRBV11-1, the J call TRBJ2-1; D gene unclear. The germline V and J ends were trimmed by 5 bases and 10 bases, with 12 bases remaining between them. Per the germline V gene, CDR1 is SGHAT and CDR2 is FQDESV (reference sequence). The CDR3 has 12 residues. Here the CDR3 DNA reads TGTGCCAGCAGCCCCGACGGTACGGAGCAGTTCTTC. Its translation is CASSPDGTEQFF.

The chain links TRBV5-4 to TRBJ1-6; 7 positions match TRBD1. The CDR3 has 18 amino acids. Germline CDR1 reads SGHNT; CDR2 reads YYREEE (reference sequence). After removal of 4 bases from V and 9 bases from J, the junction contained 19 bases not matched to a gene. CDR3 loop: CASSLDPLPDRRGSPLHF. The CDR3 nucleotides are TGTGCCAGCAGCCTGGACCCCCTCCCGGACAGGAGGGGTTCACCCCTCCACTTT.